Listed below are T cell receptor beta chains from one sample, sequenced in a study of cytomegalovirus exposure and HLA in healthy donors. This table comes from immunoSEQ multiplex PCR, and its TCRdb copy is limited to in-frame clones, with some not included. The data contain some 100,000 clones, less than 75% of them singletons. Sequencing was done on a sample of PBMCs. Receptors were obtained from a woman aged 30 to 39 in good health and CMV-seropositive. Both conserved end residues are part of each CDR3. The order of the fields is D gene, V gene, J gene, clone size, CDR3 DNA, CDR3 protein. The D gene is left open where the match is weak. For some rows the clone size is stated as once, few or many, or as a class when expanded; others skip it.

d_call: TRBD1
v_call: TRBV7-2
j_call: TRBJ2-1
clone_size: NA
cdr3_nt: TGTGCCAGCAGCCTGCAAACTATTCGGGACAGGGGGCCCAATGAGCAGTTCTTC
cdr3_aa: CASSLQTIRDRGPNEQFF

d_call: TRBD1
v_call: TRBV18
j_call: TRBJ1-1
clone_size: NA
cdr3_nt: TGTGCCAGCTCGCCATTTAGGGGACAGGGGGAGAACACTGAAGCTTTCTTT
cdr3_aa: CASSPFRGQGENTEAFF

d_call: NA
v_call: TRBV12-5
j_call: TRBJ2-3
clone_size: once
cdr3_nt: TGTGCTAGTGGTTTGGTCCGACAGTTCTTGGGCCCAGATACGCAGTATTTT
cdr3_aa: CASGLVRQFLGPDTQYF

d_call: NA
v_call: TRBV2
j_call: TRBJ1-1
clone_size: NA
cdr3_nt: TGTGCCAGAAAGGGGCCGACAGGCCGATCGACTGAAGCTTTCTTT
cdr3_aa: CARKGPTGRSTEAFF

d_call: TRBD1
v_call: TRBV15
j_call: TRBJ1-6
clone_size: NA
cdr3_nt: TGTGCCACCAGCAGAGATTCTTATAGGACAGGGGACTCACCCCTCCACTTT
cdr3_aa: CATSRDSYRTGDSPLHF

d_call: TRBD2
v_call: TRBV20-1
j_call: TRBJ2-7
clone_size: few
cdr3_nt: TGCAGTGCGGAGCGGGGGCCCGAGCAGTACTTC
cdr3_aa: CSAERGPEQYF

d_call: NA
v_call: TRBV7-6
j_call: TRBJ1-1
clone_size: NA
cdr3_nt: TGTGCCAGCAGCTTAGACCTTACAGGGAAAGGGGCTGAAGCTTTCTTT
cdr3_aa: CASSLDLTGKGAEAFF

d_call: NA
v_call: TRBV5-1
j_call: TRBJ2-5
clone_size: few
cdr3_nt: TGCGCCAGCAGCTTGGATGAGGTGGAGACCCAGTACTTC
cdr3_aa: CASSLDEVETQYF

d_call: NA
v_call: TRBV6-5
j_call: TRBJ2-3
clone_size: few
cdr3_nt: TGTGCCAGCAGTTTCGGGGGAATGCGCACAGATACGCAGTATTTT
cdr3_aa: CASSFGGMRTDTQYF

d_call: TRBD1
v_call: TRBV29-1
j_call: TRBJ1-1
clone_size: NA
cdr3_nt: TGCAGCGTTGAAGGGCCGACCAGGGGGGTTGAAGCTTTCTTT
cdr3_aa: CSVEGPTRGVEAFF

d_call: TRBD2
v_call: TRBV10-3
j_call: TRBJ2-1
clone_size: NA
cdr3_nt: TGTGCCATTAGGACTAGCGGGGTCTTAGGTTTTTACAATGAGCAGTTCTTC
cdr3_aa: CAIRTSGVLGFYNEQFF

d_call: NA
v_call: TRBV18
j_call: TRBJ1-1
clone_size: NA
cdr3_nt: TGTGCCAGCTCTACCGAGGGGAACACTGAAGCTTTCTTT
cdr3_aa: CASSTEGNTEAFF

d_call: TRBD1
v_call: TRBV25-1
j_call: TRBJ1-6
clone_size: NA
cdr3_nt: TGTGCCAGCACTACCGGGACAGGGAACAATAATTCACCCCTCCACTTT
cdr3_aa: CASTTGTGNNNSPLHF

d_call: NA
v_call: TRBV18
j_call: TRBJ1-1
clone_size: few
cdr3_nt: TGTGCCAGCTCACGAGAAGGACACTTGAACACTGAAGCTTTCTTT
cdr3_aa: CASSREGHLNTEAFF

d_call: TRBD2
v_call: TRBV7-6
j_call: TRBJ2-7
clone_size: few
cdr3_nt: TGTGCCAGCAGCATTAGCGGGGGCGCCTACGAGCAGTACTTC
cdr3_aa: CASSISGGAYEQYF

d_call: NA
v_call: TRBV28
j_call: TRBJ1-2
clone_size: NA
cdr3_nt: TGTGCCAGCAGTTTTGGGCCGAATGGCTACACCTTC
cdr3_aa: CASSFGPNGYTF

d_call: TRBD2
v_call: TRBV9
j_call: TRBJ2-3
clone_size: few
cdr3_nt: TGTGCCAGCAGCGGGGGACTAGCGGGGGTCCTTAGCACAGATACGCAGTATTTT
cdr3_aa: CASSGGLAGVLSTDTQYF

d_call: NA
v_call: TRBV19
j_call: TRBJ1-4
clone_size: NA
cdr3_nt: TGTGCCAGTAGTTTTGGACAGTTTCGTCCTAATGAAAAACTGTTTTTT
cdr3_aa: CASSFGQFRPNEKLFF

d_call: TRBD2
v_call: TRBV7-6
j_call: TRBJ2-3
clone_size: NA
cdr3_nt: TGTGCCAGCAGCTTAGTATCGCGGGGGGGGACGGGAGATACGCAGTATTTT
cdr3_aa: CASSLVSRGGTGDTQYF

d_call: NA
v_call: TRBV11-1
j_call: TRBJ2-7
clone_size: NA
cdr3_nt: TGTGCCAGCAGCACCTCGGAGGGACGGGGGTGGGGGCAGTACTTC
cdr3_aa: CASSTSEGRGWGQYF

d_call: NA
v_call: TRBV2
j_call: TRBJ2-5
clone_size: NA
cdr3_nt: TGTGCCAGCGCGGTATTCGAGACCCAGTACTTC
cdr3_aa: CASAVFETQYF

d_call: TRBD1
v_call: TRBV13
j_call: TRBJ2-7
clone_size: NA
cdr3_nt: TGTGCCAGCAGCCCGGGACAGGGCTGGTCTTACGAGCAGTACTTC
cdr3_aa: CASSPGQGWSYEQYF

d_call: NA
v_call: TRBV6-4
j_call: TRBJ2-3
clone_size: many
cdr3_nt: TGTGCCAGCTGTGACACCTACACAGATACGCAGTATTTT
cdr3_aa: CASCDTYTDTQYF

d_call: TRBD1
v_call: TRBV7-8
j_call: TRBJ2-3
clone_size: NA
cdr3_nt: TGTGCCAGCAGCTTAGGGCAGGGGGTGGATACGCAGTATTTT
cdr3_aa: CASSLGQGVDTQYF

d_call: NA
v_call: TRBV7-9
j_call: TRBJ1-4
clone_size: few
cdr3_nt: TGTGCCAGCAGCTTAGCCGGGGTTAATGAAAAACTGTTTTTT
cdr3_aa: CASSLAGVNEKLFF

d_call: TRBD1
v_call: TRBV30
j_call: TRBJ1-4
clone_size: NA
cdr3_nt: TGTGCCTGGAGAGTCGGGACAGGGGTTAATGAAAAACTGTTTTTT
cdr3_aa: CAWRVGTGVNEKLFF

d_call: NA
v_call: TRBV25-1
j_call: TRBJ2-3
clone_size: NA
cdr3_nt: TGTGCCAGCAGTCAAACTCTTCAGGGCGCAGATACGCAGTATTTT
cdr3_aa: CASSQTLQGADTQYF

d_call: TRBD1
v_call: TRBV19
j_call: TRBJ1-1
clone_size: NA
cdr3_nt: TGTGCCAGTAGTACGGGACAGGGATTAGGTGAAGCTTTCTTT
cdr3_aa: CASSTGQGLGEAFF

d_call: NA
v_call: TRBV5-1
j_call: TRBJ1-1
clone_size: few
cdr3_nt: TGCGCCAGCAGCCCGGGGGAGGGCTCAGCTTTCTTT
cdr3_aa: CASSPGEGSAFF

d_call: NA
v_call: TRBV27
j_call: TRBJ1-1
clone_size: NA
cdr3_nt: TGTGCCAGCAGTTTCCACAGGTCGCCGGATACTGAAGCTTTCTTT
cdr3_aa: CASSFHRSPDTEAFF

d_call: TRBD1
v_call: TRBV6-6
j_call: TRBJ1-4
clone_size: NA
cdr3_nt: TGTGCCAGCAGTGCCGACAGGGGAAATGAAAAACTGTTTTTT
cdr3_aa: CASSADRGNEKLFF

d_call: TRBD1
v_call: TRBV19
j_call: TRBJ1-5
clone_size: once
cdr3_nt: TGTGCCAGTAGTATAGAGCTAAAGACAGGGGGAATTCAGCCCCAGCATTTT
cdr3_aa: CASSIELKTGGIQPQHF

d_call: NA
v_call: TRBV6-1
j_call: TRBJ1-2
clone_size: NA
cdr3_nt: TGTGCCAGCAGCCCTCCCGAGGGAATTGGCTACACCTTC
cdr3_aa: CASSPPEGIGYTF

d_call: TRBD2
v_call: TRBV5-1
j_call: TRBJ2-3
clone_size: few
cdr3_nt: TGCGCCAGCAGCACCGGACTAGCCGCTAACACAGATACGCAGTATTTT
cdr3_aa: CASSTGLAANTDTQYF

d_call: NA
v_call: TRBV19
j_call: TRBJ1-2
clone_size: NA
cdr3_nt: TGTGCCAGTAGTATAGATCAGGGGATCACCGGCTACACCTTC
cdr3_aa: CASSIDQGITGYTF

d_call: NA
v_call: TRBV6-1
j_call: TRBJ1-2
clone_size: NA
cdr3_nt: TGTGCCAGCAGTGAACTTTACCAGTTCGGCTACACCTTC
cdr3_aa: CASSELYQFGYTF

d_call: TRBD1
v_call: TRBV18
j_call: TRBJ2-1
clone_size: NA
cdr3_nt: TGTGCCAGCTCACCAGGGACAGGGGGACCCTACAATGAGCAGTTCTTC
cdr3_aa: CASSPGTGGPYNEQFF

d_call: NA
v_call: TRBV19
j_call: TRBJ1-5
clone_size: NA
cdr3_nt: TGTGCCAGTAGTATAGCCAGGGTCAGCAATCAGCCCCAGCATTTT
cdr3_aa: CASSIARVSNQPQHF

d_call: TRBD2
v_call: TRBV28
j_call: TRBJ2-1
clone_size: NA
cdr3_nt: TGTGCCAGCAGTCCCCTTAGCGGGGGGTTTGATGAGCAGTTCTTC
cdr3_aa: CASSPLSGGFDEQFF

d_call: NA
v_call: TRBV27
j_call: TRBJ1-2
clone_size: NA
cdr3_nt: TGTGCCAGCAGTCAACGTGAACTCTTTCGTGGCTACACCTTC
cdr3_aa: CASSQRELFRGYTF

d_call: TRBD1
v_call: TRBV19
j_call: TRBJ1-1
clone_size: NA
cdr3_nt: TGTGCCAGTAGTGCGCTTCAGGGGGCGGCCACTGAAGCTTTCTTT
cdr3_aa: CASSALQGAATEAFF